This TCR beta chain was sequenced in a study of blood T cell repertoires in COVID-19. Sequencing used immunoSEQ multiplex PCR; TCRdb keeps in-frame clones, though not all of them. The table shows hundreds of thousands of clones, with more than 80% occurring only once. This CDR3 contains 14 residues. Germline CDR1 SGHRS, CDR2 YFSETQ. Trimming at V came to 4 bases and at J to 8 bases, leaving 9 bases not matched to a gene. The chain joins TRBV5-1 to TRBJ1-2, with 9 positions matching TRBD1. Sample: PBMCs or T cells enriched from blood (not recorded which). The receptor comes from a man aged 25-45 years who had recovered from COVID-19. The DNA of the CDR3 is TGCGCCAGCAGCAACGGACAGGGGTCGAACGGCTACACCTTC. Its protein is CASSNGQGSNGYTF.